Listed below are T cell receptor beta chains from one sample, sequenced in a study of patients and donors after allogeneic stem cell transplantation. Each CDR3 protein is one row after TCRdb ran MiXCR on the RT-PCR reads. Altogether about a million distinct CDR3 sequences are present, about a sixth being singletons, with the ten largest covering about 6%. Material: blood, either unsorted or a sorted T cell fraction (not recorded which). Source of these receptors: a human donor who was either an allogeneic HSCT recipient or a stem cell or donor lymphocyte infusion donor (not recorded which). It is not recorded whose cells these are; they may come from a transplant donor. CDR3s include the opening cysteine and the closing phenylalanine or tryptophan. D genes are given only for firm matches. Size is omitted from some rows. Given values are once, few, many or a class for expanded clones.

abundance: .
v_gene: TRBV9
j_gene: TRBJ2-5
d_gene: TRBD2
CDR3aa: CASSVALAGGLETQYF
CDR3nt: TGTGCCAGCAGCGTAGCTCTTGCGGGGGGGCTAGAGACCCAGTACTTC

abundance: .
v_gene: TRBV7-9
j_gene: TRBJ2-5
d_gene: TRBD2
CDR3aa: CASSQGTRLYF
CDR3nt: TGTGCCAGCAGCCAAGGGACTAGGCTGTACTTC

abundance: .
v_gene: TRBV4-3
j_gene: TRBJ2-5
d_gene: TRBD2
CDR3aa: CASSQSGGPGETQYF
CDR3nt: TGCGCCAGCAGCCAATCGGGGGGGCCGGGGGAGACCCAGTACTTC

abundance: few
v_gene: TRBV20-1
j_gene: TRBJ2-1
d_gene: TRBD2
CDR3aa: CSASVASGTSYNEQFF
CDR3nt: TGCAGTGCGTCAGTGGCTAGCGGGACCTCCTACAATGAGCAGTTCTTC

abundance: .
v_gene: TRBV4-3
j_gene: TRBJ2-1
d_gene: TRBD2
CDR3aa: CASSQGSGGGNEQFF
CDR3nt: TGCGCCAGCAGCCAAGGTAGCGGGGGCGGGAATGAGCAGTTCTTC

abundance: few
v_gene: TRBV29-1
j_gene: TRBJ2-7
d_gene: .
CDR3aa: CSVVLGSSYEQYF
CDR3nt: TGCAGCGTTGTGCTGGGCAGCTCCTACGAGCAGTACTTC

abundance: .
v_gene: TRBV5-1
j_gene: TRBJ1-1
d_gene: .
CDR3aa: CASSLGPLASEAFF
CDR3nt: TGCGCCAGCAGCTTAGGACCCCTAGCTTCTGAAGCTTTCTTT

abundance: .
v_gene: TRBV29-1
j_gene: TRBJ2-2
d_gene: .
CDR3aa: CSVAVWLGDGGELFF
CDR3nt: TGCAGCGTGGCCGTTTGGCTAGGAGACGGCGGGGAGCTGTTTTTT

abundance: few
v_gene: TRBV29-1
j_gene: TRBJ2-2
d_gene: .
CDR3aa: CSGTGFTGELFF
CDR3nt: TGCAGCGGCACAGGGTTCACCGGGGAGCTGTTTTTT

abundance: .
v_gene: TRBV5-1
j_gene: TRBJ2-2
d_gene: .
CDR3aa: CASSSDTPWTGELFF
CDR3nt: TGCGCCAGCAGCTCGGACACCCCATGGACCGGGGAGCTGTTTTTT

abundance: few
v_gene: TRBV19
j_gene: TRBJ1-5
d_gene: TRBD1
CDR3aa: CASRWGTGRNQPQHF
CDR3nt: TGTGCCAGTAGATGGGGGACAGGGAGGAATCAGCCCCAGCATTTT

abundance: .
v_gene: TRBV3-1
j_gene: TRBJ2-3
d_gene: .
CDR3aa: CASSQGMGTDTQYF
CDR3nt: TGTGCCAGCAGCCAAGGGATGGGCACAGATACGCAGTATTTT